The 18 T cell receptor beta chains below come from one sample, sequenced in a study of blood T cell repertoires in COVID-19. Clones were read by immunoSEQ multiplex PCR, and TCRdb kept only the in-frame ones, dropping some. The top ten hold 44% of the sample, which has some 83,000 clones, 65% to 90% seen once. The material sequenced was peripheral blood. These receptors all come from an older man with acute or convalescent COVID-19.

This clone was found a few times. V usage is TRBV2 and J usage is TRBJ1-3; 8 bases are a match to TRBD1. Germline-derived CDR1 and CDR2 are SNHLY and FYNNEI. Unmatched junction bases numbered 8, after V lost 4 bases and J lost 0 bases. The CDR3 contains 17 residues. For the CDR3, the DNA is TGTGCCAGCAGTGTAGGACAGGGTTTTCGCTCTGGAAACACCATATATTTT. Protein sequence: CASSVGQGFRSGNTIYF.

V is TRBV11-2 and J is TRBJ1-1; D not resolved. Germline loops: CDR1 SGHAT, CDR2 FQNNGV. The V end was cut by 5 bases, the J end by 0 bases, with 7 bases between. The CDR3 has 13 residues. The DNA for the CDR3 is TGTGCCAGCAGCCTAACGGTGAACACTGAAGCTTTCTTT. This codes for CASSLTVNTEAFF.

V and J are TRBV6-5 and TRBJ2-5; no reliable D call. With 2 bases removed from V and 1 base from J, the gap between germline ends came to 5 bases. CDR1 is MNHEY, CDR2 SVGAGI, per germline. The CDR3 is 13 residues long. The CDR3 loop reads CASSYPGQETQYF. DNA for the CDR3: TGTGCCAGCAGTTACCCGGGCCAAGAGACCCAGTACTTC.

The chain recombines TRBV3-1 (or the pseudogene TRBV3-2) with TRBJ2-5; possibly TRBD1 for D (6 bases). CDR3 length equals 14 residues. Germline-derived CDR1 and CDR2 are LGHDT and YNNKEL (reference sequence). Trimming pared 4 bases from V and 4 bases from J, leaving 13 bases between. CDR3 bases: TGTGCCAGCAGCCTAAAGACAGGAATAGAGACCCAGTACTTC. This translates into CASSLKTGIETQYF.

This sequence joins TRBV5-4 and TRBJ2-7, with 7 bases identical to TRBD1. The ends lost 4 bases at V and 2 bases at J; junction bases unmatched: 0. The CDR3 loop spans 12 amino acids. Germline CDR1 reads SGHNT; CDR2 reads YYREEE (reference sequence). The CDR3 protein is CASSQGAYEQYF. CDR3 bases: TGTGCCAGCAGCCAGGGGGCCTACGAGCAGTACTTC.

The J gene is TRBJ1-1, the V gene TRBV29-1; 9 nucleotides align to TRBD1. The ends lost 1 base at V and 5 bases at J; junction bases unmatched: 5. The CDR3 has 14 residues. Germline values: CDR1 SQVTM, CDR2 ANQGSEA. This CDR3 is CSVEAGQGGTEAFF. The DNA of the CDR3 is TGCAGCGTTGAAGCGGGACAGGGAGGGACTGAAGCTTTCTTT.

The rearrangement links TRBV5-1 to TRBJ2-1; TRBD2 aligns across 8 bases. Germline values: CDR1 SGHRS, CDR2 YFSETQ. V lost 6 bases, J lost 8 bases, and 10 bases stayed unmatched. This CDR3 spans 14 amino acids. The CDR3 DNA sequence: TGCGCCAGCACGCCAACCCCGCGGGAGGATGAGCAGTTCTTC. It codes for CASTPTPREDEQFF.

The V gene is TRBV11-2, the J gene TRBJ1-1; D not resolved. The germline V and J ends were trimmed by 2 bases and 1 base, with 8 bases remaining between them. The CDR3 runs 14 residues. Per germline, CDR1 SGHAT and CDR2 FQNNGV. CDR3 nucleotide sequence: TGTGCCAGCAGCTTATTTACAGCGAACACTGAAGCTTTCTTT. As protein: CASSLFTANTEAFF. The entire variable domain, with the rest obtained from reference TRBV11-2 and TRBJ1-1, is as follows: EAGVAQSPRYKIIEKRQSVAFWCNPISGHATLYWYQQILGQGPKLLIQFQNNGVVDDSQLPKDRFSAERLKGVDSTLKIQPAKLEDSAVYLCASSLFTANTEAFFGQGTRLTVV.

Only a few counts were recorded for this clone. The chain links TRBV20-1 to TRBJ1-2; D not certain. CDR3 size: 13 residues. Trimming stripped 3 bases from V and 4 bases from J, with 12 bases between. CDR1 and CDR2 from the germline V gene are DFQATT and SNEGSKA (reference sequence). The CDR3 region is CSASSSESYGYTF. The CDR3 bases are TGCAGTGCTAGTTCGTCAGAAAGCTATGGCTACACCTTC.

CDR3 coding DNA: TGTGCCAGCAGCGTACAAGGACATTTGAACACTGAAGCTTTCTTT. Translation: CASSVQGHLNTEAFF. This chain joins TRBV9 and TRBJ1-1; D may be TRBD1 (5 bases). V lost 1 base and J 0 bases, leaving 10 bases between the germline ends. The CDR3 is 15 amino acids. The germline V gene has CDR1 SGDLS and CDR2 YYNGEE. Variable domain in full (rest from reference TRBV9 and TRBJ1-1): DSGVTQTPKHLITATGQRVTLRCSPRSGDLSVYWYQQSLDQGLQFLIQYYNGEERAKGNILERFSAQQFPDLHSELNLSSLELGDSALYFCASSVQGHLNTEAFFGQGTRLTVV.

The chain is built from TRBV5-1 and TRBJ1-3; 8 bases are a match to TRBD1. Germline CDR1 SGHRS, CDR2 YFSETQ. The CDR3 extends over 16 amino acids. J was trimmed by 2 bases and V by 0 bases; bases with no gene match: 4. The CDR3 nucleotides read TGCGCCAGCAGCTTGGTAGCAGGGGGCACTGGAAACACCATATATTTT. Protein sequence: CASSLVAGGTGNTIYF.

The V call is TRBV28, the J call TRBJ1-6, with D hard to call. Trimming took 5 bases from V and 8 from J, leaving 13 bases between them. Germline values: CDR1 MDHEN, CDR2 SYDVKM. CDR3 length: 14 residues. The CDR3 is CASSLGLEHSPLHF. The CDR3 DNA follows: TGTGCCAGCAGTCTCGGACTGGAGCATTCACCCCTCCACTTT.

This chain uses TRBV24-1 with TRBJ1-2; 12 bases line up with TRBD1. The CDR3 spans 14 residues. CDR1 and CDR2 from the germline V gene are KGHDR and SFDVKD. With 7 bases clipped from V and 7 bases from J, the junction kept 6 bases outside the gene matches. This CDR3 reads CATRGTGGKGGYTF. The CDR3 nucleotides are TGTGCCACCAGGGGGACAGGGGGCAAAGGTGGCTACACCTTC.

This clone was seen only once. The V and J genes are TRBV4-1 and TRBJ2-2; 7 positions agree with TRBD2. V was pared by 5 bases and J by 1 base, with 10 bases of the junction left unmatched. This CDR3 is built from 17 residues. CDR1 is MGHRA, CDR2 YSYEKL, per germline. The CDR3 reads CASSFSGLVGNTGELFF. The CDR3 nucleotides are TGCGCCAGCAGCTTTAGCGGACTAGTGGGGAACACCGGGGAGCTGTTTTTT.

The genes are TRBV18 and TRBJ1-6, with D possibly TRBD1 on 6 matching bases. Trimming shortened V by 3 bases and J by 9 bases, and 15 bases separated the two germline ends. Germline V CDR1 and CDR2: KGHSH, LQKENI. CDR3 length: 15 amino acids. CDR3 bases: TGTGCCAGCTCACCTGTAGGACAAGGGGGTTCACCCCTCCACTTT. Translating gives CASSPVGQGGSPLHF. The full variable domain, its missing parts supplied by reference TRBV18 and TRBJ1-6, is NAGVMQNPRHLVRRRGQEARLRCSPMKGHSHVYWYRQLPEEGLKFMVYLQKENIIDESGMPKERFSAEFPKEGPSILRIQQVVRGDSAAYFCASSPVGQGGSPLHFGNGTRLTVT.

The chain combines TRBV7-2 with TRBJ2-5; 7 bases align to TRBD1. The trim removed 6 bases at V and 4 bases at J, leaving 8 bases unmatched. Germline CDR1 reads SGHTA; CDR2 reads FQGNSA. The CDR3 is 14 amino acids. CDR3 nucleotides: TGTGCCAGCAGTTATGGACAGGCGACAGAGACCCAGTACTTC. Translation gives CASSYGQATETQYF.

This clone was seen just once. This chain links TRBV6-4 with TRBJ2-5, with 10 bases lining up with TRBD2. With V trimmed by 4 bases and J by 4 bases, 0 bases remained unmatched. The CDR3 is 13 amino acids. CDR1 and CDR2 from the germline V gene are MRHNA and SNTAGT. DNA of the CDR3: TGTGCCAGCAGTGGACTAGCGGGAGAGACCCAGTACTTC. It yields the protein CASSGLAGETQYF.

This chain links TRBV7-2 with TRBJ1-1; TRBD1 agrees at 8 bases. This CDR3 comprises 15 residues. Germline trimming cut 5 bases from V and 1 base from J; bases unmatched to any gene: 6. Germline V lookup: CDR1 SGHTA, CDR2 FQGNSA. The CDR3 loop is CASSLGDRRNTEAFF. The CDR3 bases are TGTGCCAGCAGCCTGGGGGACAGGAGGAACACTGAAGCTTTCTTT.